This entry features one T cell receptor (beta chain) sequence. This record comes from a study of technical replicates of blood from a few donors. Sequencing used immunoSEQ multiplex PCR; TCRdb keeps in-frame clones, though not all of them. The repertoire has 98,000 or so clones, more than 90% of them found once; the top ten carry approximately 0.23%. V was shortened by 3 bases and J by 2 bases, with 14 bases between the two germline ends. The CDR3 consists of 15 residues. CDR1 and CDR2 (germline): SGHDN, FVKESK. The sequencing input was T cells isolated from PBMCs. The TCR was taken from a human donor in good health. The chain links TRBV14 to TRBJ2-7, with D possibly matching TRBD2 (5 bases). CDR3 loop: CASSQPGKITYEQYF. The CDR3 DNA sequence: TGTGCCAGCAGCCAGCCCGGGAAAATTACCTACGAGCAGTACTTC.